These 19 T cell receptor beta chains came from one sample sequenced in a study of blood T cell repertoires in COVID-19. Method: immunoSEQ multiplex PCR; TCRdb's copy keeps in-frame clones and lacks some. The sample lists 45,000 to 65,000 clones, around 80% occurring once. Specimen: peripheral blood. These receptors were obtained from a man aged 35 to 55 with acute or convalescent COVID-19.

The rearrangement joins TRBV9 to TRBJ2-5; D possibly corresponds to TRBD2 (5 bases). Trimming cost V 5 bases and J 0 bases, with 14 bases left between them. Germline V gene lookup returns CDR1 SGDLS and CDR2 YYNGEE. CDR3 length: 15 amino acids. The CDR3 sequence is CASSPPGLYQETQYF. CDR3 in DNA: TGTGCCAGCAGTCCCCCCGGACTTTACCAAGAGACCCAGTACTTC. The full variable domain, with the rest looked up from reference TRBV9 and TRBJ2-5, is DSGVTQTPKHLITATGQRVTLRCSPRSGDLSVYWYQQSLDQGLQFLIQYYNGEERAKGNILERFSAQQFPDLHSELNLSSLELGDSALYFCASSPPGLYQETQYFGPGTRLLVL.

The J gene is TRBJ1-6, the V gene TRBV30; a possible D gene is TRBD1 (5 bases). The CDR3 loop spans 16 amino acids. Germline assignment: CDR1 GTSNPN and CDR2 SVGIG (reference sequence). The germline V and J ends were trimmed by 2 bases and 7 bases, with 18 bases remaining between them. The CDR3 DNA reads TGTGCCTGGAGTTCTCCGGGGGGACGAGAGAATTCACCCCTCCACTTT. It encodes CAWSSPGGRENSPLHF.

The gene calls are TRBV3-1 (or the pseudogene TRBV3-2) and TRBJ1-2; 7 bases line up with TRBD1. Trimming took 5 bases from V and 3 from J; bases not matched to a gene: 6. The V gene's germline CDR1 is LGHDT and CDR2 YNNKEL (reference sequence). The CDR3 totals 14 residues. CDR3 amino acids: CASSTRQGHYGYTF. The CDR3, as DNA: TGTGCCAGCAGCACTCGACAGGGCCACTATGGCTACACCTTC.

The chain links TRBV3-1 (or the pseudogene TRBV3-2) to TRBJ1-2; 7 nucleotides match TRBD1. The V gene's germline CDR1 is LGHDT and CDR2 YNNKEL (reference sequence). The CDR3 is 13 amino acids. V trimming: 2 bases; J trimming: 5 bases; junction bases outside the gene matches: 2. The CDR3 spells CASSQRQGYGYTF. The CDR3 DNA reads as TGTGCCAGCAGCCAACGACAGGGTTATGGCTACACCTTC.

The genes are TRBV10-3 and TRBJ2-5; 14 nucleotides line up with TRBD2. CDR1 ENHRY and CDR2 SYGVKD come from the germline V gene. The CDR3 consists of 19 residues. J gave up 0 bases and V 4 bases, and 10 bases lay outside the gene matches. The CDR3 is CAISAHTGLAGVYQETQYF. CDR3 coding DNA: TGTGCCATCAGTGCTCATACGGGACTAGCGGGGGTTTACCAAGAGACCCAGTACTTC.

This clone was detected only a few times. This chain uses TRBV7-9 with TRBJ1-6; TRBD1 is a possible D gene (6 bases). Germline CDR1 reads SEHNR; CDR2 reads FQNEAQ (reference sequence). CDR3 length: 16 residues. The V end was cut by 4 bases, the J end by 3 bases, with 13 bases between. CDR3 loop: CASSSSRQDYNSPLHF. The CDR3 region has the DNA TGTGCCAGCAGCTCAAGCAGACAGGACTATAATTCACCCCTCCACTTT.

This rearrangement joins TRBV5-4 to TRBJ1-6; a possible D gene is TRBD1 (5 bases). Trimming took off 4 bases at V and 0 bases at J, with 11 bases between the two ends. Germline V CDR1 and CDR2: SGHNT, YYREEE (reference sequence). The CDR3 runs to 16 residues. The CDR3 DNA reads as TGTGCCAGCAGCCCGGCCGGGGGCTCCTATAATTCACCCCTCCACTTT. It codes for CASSPAGGSYNSPLHF.

The chain recombines TRBV7-8 with TRBJ1-3; D possibly corresponds to TRBD1 (6 bases). From germline, CDR1 is SGHVS and CDR2 FQNEAQ. With 2 bases removed from V and 0 bases from J, the gap between germline ends came to 14 bases. The CDR3 has 17 amino acids. The CDR3 nucleotides read TGTGCCAGCAGCTTACCAGGGGCCGCCCTCTCTGGAAACACCATATATTTT. It codes for CASSLPGAALSGNTIYF.

This clone was observed once. The V call is TRBV18, the J call TRBJ2-7; TRBD2 agrees at 7 bases. In germline, CDR1 is KGHSH, CDR2 LQKENI. The CDR3 spans 15 residues. Unmatched junction bases numbered 8, after V lost 0 bases and J lost 6 bases. CDR3 coding DNA: TGTGCCAGCTCACCACCGTCCGCGGGAGCCGGCGAGCAGTACTTC. Translated: CASSPPSAGAGEQYF.

The V call is TRBV12-3 or TRBV12-4, the J call TRBJ1-5, with D possibly TRBD1 on 6 matching bases. Trimming left V 3 bases short and J 7 bases short, with 10 bases between. The CDR3 extends over 13 amino acids. CDR3 nucleotide sequence: TGTGCCAGCAGTTTGGAGGGGGGGCAGCCCCAGCATTTT. It codes for CASSLEGGQPQHF.

The gene calls are TRBV19 and TRBJ2-3; TRBD1 matches 10 bases. The CDR3 is made up of 18 amino acids. From germline, CDR1 is LNHDA and CDR2 SQIVND (reference sequence). V trimming: 3 bases; J trimming: 5 bases; junction bases outside the gene matches: 14. DNA for the CDR3: TGTGCCAGTAGTATTCGAACCCTGGGACAGGGGAATGGAGATACGCAGTATTTT. Amino acid sequence: CASSIRTLGQGNGDTQYF.

This clone was observed once. The chain links TRBV6-5 to TRBJ2-5; 11 positions match TRBD1. The CDR3 length is 15 residues. V trimming: 8 bases; J trimming: 3 bases; junction bases outside the gene matches: 8. In germline, CDR1 is MNHEY, CDR2 SVGAGI. The CDR3 sequence: CASAGPGQGEETQYF. The DNA of the CDR3 is TGTGCCAGCGCCGGTCCGGGACAGGGGGAAGAGACCCAGTACTTC.

CDR3 amino acids: CASYRAGADEKLFF. The CDR3 DNA is TGTGCCAGCTACCGGGCGGGGGCGGATGAAAAACTGTTTTTT. This rearrangement joins TRBV5-6 to TRBJ1-4; tentative D call: TRBD1 (6 bases). CDR1 is SGHDT, CDR2 YYEEEE, per germline. The CDR3 totals 14 residues. Between the trimmed V and J ends, which lost 7 bases and 6 bases, there was a span of 16 bases.

V and J are TRBV14 and TRBJ2-7; no reliable D call. The germline V gene encodes CDR1 SGHDN and CDR2 FVKESK. The CDR3 has 14 residues. V gave up 3 bases and J gave up 1 base, with 10 bases separating them. In DNA form, the CDR3 reads TGTGCCAGCAGCCAGAGTGGCGGATCCTACGAGCAGTACGTC. Translated: CASSQSGGSYEQYV.

This chain connects TRBV12-3 or TRBV12-4 to TRBJ1-6; TRBD1 might be the D (5 bases). V was cut by 6 bases and J by 10 bases, with 10 bases left in between. This CDR3 spans 12 amino acids. The DNA of the CDR3 is TGTGCCAGCAGGAAGAAGGGGTCACCCCTCCACTTT. Its protein product is CASRKKGSPLHF.

V usage is TRBV30 and J usage is TRBJ1-5; D is unresolved. Germline V gene lookup returns CDR1 GTSNPN and CDR2 SVGIG (reference sequence). Trimming removed 2 bases at V and 6 bases at J, with 11 bases between. The CDR3 is 13 residues long. This CDR3 reads CAWSSLSGQPQHF. The DNA for the CDR3 is TGTGCCTGGAGTAGTCTTTCAGGTCAGCCCCAGCATTTT.

This clone was picked up a small number of times. This chain joins TRBV5-4 and TRBJ2-6, with D perhaps matching TRBD1 (6 bases). Per germline, CDR1 SGHNT and CDR2 YYREEE (reference sequence). The CDR3 length is 15 residues. Trimming took off 5 bases at V and 3 bases at J, with 12 bases between the two ends. CDR3 sequence: CASSPTGIGANVLTF. The CDR3 bases are TGTGCCAGCAGTCCCACAGGGATTGGGGCCAACGTCCTGACTTTC. The full variable domain, completed using reference TRBV5-4 and TRBJ2-6, is ETGVTQSPTHLIKTRGQQVTLRCSSQSGHNTVSWYQQALGQGPQFIFQYYREEENGRGNFPPRFSGLQFPNYSSELNVNALELDDSALYLCASSPTGIGANVLTFGAGSRLTVL.

This sequence joins TRBV5-6 and TRBJ1-5; no reliable D call. Trimming removed 2 bases from V and 6 bases from J, with 12 bases in between. The CDR3 has 14 amino acids. In germline, CDR1 is SGHDT, CDR2 YYEEEE. CDR3 amino acids: CASSFSGRRQPQHF. The CDR3 DNA reads as TGTGCCAGCAGCTTTTCGGGGAGGCGTCAGCCCCAGCATTTT.

The J gene is TRBJ1-6, the V gene TRBV19; TRBD1 is a possible D gene (5 bases). V lost 10 bases and J lost 6, with 13 bases in between. The germline gives CDR1 LNHDA, CDR2 SQIVND (reference sequence). The CDR3 contains 13 residues. CDR3 coding DNA: TGTGCCACGAGGGGAGGGTTTAATTCACCCCTCCACTTT. This codes for CATRGGFNSPLHF.